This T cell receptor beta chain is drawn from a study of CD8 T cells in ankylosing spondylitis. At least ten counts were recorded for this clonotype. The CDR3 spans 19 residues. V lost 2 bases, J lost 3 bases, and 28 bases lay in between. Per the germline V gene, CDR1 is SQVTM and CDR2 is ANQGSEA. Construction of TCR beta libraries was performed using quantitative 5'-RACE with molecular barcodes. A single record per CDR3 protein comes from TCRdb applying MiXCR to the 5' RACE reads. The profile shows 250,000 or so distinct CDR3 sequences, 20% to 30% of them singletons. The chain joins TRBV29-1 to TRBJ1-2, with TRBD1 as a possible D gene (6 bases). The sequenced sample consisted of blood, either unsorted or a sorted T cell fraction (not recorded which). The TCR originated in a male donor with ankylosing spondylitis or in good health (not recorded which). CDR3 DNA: TGCAGCGTTGAATCGCCAGGGGCCCTTAAGACTTCCCTCCACTATGGCTACACCTTC. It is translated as CSVESPGALKTSLHYGYTF.